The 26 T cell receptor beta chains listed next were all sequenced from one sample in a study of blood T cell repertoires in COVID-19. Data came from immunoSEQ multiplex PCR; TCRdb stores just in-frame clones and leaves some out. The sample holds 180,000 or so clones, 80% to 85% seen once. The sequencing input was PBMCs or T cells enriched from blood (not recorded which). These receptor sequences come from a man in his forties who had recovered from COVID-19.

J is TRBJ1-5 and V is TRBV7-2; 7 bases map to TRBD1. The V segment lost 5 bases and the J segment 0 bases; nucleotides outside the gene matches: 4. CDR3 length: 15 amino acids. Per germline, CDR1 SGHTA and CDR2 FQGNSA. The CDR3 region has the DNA TGTGCCAGCAGCCCACAGGGGTATAGCAATCAGCCCCAGCATTTT. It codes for CASSPQGYSNQPQHF.

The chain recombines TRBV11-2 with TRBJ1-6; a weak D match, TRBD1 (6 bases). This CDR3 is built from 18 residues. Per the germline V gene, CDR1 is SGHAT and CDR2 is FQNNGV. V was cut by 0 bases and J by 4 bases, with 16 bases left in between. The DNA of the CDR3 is TGTGCCAGCAGCTTAGATCAGGCAGGGGAGAGATATAATTCACCCCTCCACTTT. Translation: CASSLDQAGERYNSPLHF.

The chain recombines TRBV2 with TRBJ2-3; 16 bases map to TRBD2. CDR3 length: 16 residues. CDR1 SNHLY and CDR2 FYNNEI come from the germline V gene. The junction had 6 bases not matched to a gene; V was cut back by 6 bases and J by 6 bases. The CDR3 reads CASRGLAGGRVDTQYF. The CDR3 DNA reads TGTGCCAGCAGGGGACTAGCGGGGGGGCGAGTCGATACGCAGTATTTT.

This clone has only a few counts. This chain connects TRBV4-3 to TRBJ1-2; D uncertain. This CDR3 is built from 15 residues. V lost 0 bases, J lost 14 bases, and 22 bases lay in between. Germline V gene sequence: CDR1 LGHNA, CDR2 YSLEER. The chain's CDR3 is CASSQDTREEMARTF. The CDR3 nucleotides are TGCGCCAGCAGCCAAGATACGAGAGAGGAAATGGCTAGGACCTTC.

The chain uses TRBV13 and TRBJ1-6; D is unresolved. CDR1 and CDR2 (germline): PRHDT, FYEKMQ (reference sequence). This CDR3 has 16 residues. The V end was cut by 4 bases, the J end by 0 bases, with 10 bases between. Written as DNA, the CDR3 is TGTGCCAGCAGCTCAAGCGGGGACTCCTATAATTCACCCCTCCACTTT. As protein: CASSSSGDSYNSPLHF.

The CDR3 DNA reads as TGTGCCAGCAGACCCCTTGGGGGGGACTATGGCTACACCTTC. Translated: CASRPLGGDYGYTF. The chain links TRBV6-5 to TRBJ1-2, with D possibly matching TRBD1 (5 bases). With 6 bases removed from V and 3 bases from J, the gap between germline ends came to 14 bases. The CDR3 runs to 14 residues. CDR1 MNHEY and CDR2 SVGAGI come from the germline V gene.

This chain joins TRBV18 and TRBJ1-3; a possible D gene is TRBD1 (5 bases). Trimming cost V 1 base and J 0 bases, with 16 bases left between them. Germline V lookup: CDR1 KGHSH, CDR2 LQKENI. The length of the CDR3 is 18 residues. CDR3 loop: CASSPLPGRTYSGNTIYF. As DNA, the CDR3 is TGTGCCAGCTCACCACTCCCAGGGCGGACATACTCTGGAAACACCATATATTTT.

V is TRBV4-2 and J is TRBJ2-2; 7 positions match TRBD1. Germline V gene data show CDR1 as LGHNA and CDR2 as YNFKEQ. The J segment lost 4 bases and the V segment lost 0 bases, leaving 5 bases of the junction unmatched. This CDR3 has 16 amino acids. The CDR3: CASSQDARGSTGELFF. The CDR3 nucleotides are TGTGCCAGCAGCCAAGATGCCAGGGGGAGCACCGGGGAGCTGTTTTTT.

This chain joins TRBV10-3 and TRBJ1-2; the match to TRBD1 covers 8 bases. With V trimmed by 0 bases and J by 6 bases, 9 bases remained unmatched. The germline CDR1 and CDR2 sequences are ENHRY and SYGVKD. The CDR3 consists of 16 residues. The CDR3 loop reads CAISESIRDRTNGYTF. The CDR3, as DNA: TGTGCCATCAGTGAGTCGATCCGGGACAGGACGAATGGCTACACCTTC.

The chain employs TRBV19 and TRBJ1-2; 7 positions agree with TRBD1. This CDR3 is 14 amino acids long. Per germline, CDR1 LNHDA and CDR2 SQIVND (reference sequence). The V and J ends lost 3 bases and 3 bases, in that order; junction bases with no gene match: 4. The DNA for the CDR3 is TGTGCCAGTAGTATCCGCGACAGGGACTATGGCTACACCTTC. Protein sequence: CASSIRDRDYGYTF.

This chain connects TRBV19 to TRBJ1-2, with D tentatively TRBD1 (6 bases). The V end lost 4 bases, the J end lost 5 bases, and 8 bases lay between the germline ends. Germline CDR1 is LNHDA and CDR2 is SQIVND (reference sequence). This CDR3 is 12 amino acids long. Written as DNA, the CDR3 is TGTGCCAGTAGTACGACAGGATATGGCTACACCTTC. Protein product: CASSTTGYGYTF.

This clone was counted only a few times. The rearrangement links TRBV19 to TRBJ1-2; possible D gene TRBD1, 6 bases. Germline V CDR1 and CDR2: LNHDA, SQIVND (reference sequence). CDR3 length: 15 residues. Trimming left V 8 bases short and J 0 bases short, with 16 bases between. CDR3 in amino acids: CASRLGTTANYGYTF. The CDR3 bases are TGTGCCAGTCGGCTTGGGACAACAGCTAACTATGGCTACACCTTC.

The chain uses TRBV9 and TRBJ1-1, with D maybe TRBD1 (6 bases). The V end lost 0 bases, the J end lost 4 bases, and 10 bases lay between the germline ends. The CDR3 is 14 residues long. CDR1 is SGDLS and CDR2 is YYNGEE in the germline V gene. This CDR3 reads CASSVAPTGTEAFF. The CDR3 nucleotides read TGTGCCAGCAGCGTAGCCCCGACAGGCACTGAAGCTTTCTTT. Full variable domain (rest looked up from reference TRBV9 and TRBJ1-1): DSGVTQTPKHLITATGQRVTLRCSPRSGDLSVYWYQQSLDQGLQFLIQYYNGEERAKGNILERFSAQQFPDLHSELNLSSLELGDSALYFCASSVAPTGTEAFFGQGTRLTVV.

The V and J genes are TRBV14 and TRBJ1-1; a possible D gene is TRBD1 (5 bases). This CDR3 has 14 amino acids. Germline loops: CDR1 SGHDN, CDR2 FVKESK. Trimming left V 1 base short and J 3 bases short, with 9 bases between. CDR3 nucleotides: TGTGCCAGCAGCCAAGTATCCAGGGACACTGAAGCTTTCTTT. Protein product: CASSQVSRDTEAFF.

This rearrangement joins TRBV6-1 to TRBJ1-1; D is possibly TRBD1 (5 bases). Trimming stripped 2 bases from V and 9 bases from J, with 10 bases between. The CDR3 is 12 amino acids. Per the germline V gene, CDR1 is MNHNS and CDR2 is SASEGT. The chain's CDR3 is CASSELQGKAFF. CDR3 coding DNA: TGTGCCAGCAGTGAACTGCAGGGAAAAGCTTTCTTT.

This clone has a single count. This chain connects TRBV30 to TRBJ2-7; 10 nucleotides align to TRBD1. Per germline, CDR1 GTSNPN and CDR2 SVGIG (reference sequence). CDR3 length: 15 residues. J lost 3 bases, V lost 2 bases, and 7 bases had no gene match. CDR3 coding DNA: TGTGCCTGGAGTACTCCGACAGGGGGCCTCTACGAGCAGTACTTC. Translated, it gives CAWSTPTGGLYEQYF.

CDR3 region: CASRDQGAYNSPLHF. In nucleotides, the CDR3 is TGCGCCAGCAGGGATCAGGGGGCCTATAATTCACCCCTCCACTTT. The chain has TRBV5-1 and TRBJ1-6; 7 positions agree with TRBD1. V shed 5 bases, J shed 2 bases, and the junction held 4 bases outside the gene matches. There are 15 residues in the CDR3. Germline-derived CDR1 and CDR2 are SGHRS and YFSETQ. The whole variable domain, remainder taken from reference TRBV5-1 and TRBJ1-6, is KAGVTQTPRYLIKTRGQQVTLSCSPISGHRSVSWYQQTPGQGLQFLFEYFSETQRNKGNFPGRFSGRQFSNSRSEMNVSTLELGDSALYLCASRDQGAYNSPLHFGNGTRLTVT.

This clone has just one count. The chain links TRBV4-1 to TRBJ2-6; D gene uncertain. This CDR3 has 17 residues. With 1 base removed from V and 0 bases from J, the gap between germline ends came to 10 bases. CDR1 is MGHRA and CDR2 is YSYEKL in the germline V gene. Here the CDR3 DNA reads TGCGCCAGCAGCCAAGCGTCCCAGGTCTCTGGGGCCAACGTCCTGACTTTC. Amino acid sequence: CASSQASQVSGANVLTF.

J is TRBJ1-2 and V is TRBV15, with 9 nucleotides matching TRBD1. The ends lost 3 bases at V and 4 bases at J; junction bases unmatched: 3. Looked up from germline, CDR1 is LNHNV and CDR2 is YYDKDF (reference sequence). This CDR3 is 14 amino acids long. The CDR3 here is CATSSTGGGYGYTF. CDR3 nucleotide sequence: TGTGCCACCAGCAGTACAGGGGGCGGCTATGGCTACACCTTC.

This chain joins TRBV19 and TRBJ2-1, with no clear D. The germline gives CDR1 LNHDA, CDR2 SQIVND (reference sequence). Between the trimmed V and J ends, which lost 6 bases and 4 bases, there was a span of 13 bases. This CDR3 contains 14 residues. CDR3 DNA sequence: TGTGCCAGTAGGGTAACCGGGTCTTACAATGAGCAGTTCTTC. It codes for CASRVTGSYNEQFF.

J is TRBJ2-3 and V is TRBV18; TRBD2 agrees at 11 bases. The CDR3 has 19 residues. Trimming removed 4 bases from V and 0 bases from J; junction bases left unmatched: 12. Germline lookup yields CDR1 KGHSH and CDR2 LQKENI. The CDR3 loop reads CASSQKPFGTSGSTDTQYF. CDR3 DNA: TGTGCCAGCTCACAAAAACCGTTTGGGACTAGCGGAAGCACAGATACGCAGTATTTT.

As DNA, the CDR3 is TGTGCCAGCAGCTTGGGAACGGGGGGGTTTGAAGAGCAGTTCTTC. This codes for CASSLGTGGFEEQFF. The chain couples TRBV7-8 to TRBJ2-1; 8 nucleotides line up with TRBD2. Unmatched junction bases numbered 11, after V lost 3 bases and J lost 10 bases. This CDR3 has 15 amino acids. The germline gives CDR1 SGHVS, CDR2 FQNEAQ.

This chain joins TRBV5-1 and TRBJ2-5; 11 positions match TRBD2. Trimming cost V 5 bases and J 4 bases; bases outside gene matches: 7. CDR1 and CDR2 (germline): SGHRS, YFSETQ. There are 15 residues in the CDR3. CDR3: CASSSGTSGLETQYF. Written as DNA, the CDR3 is TGCGCCAGCAGTTCCGGGACTAGCGGATTAGAGACCCAGTACTTC.

The CDR3 reads CASSLDMWGQGNTIYF. The CDR3 DNA follows: TGTGCCAGCAGCTTAGATATGTGGGGACAAGGAAACACCATATATTTT. The rearrangement uses TRBV7-9 and TRBJ1-3, with a weak D call TRBD1 (6 bases). This CDR3 has 16 amino acids. V lost 1 base, J lost 4 bases, and 14 bases lay in between. Germline V gene data show CDR1 as SEHNR and CDR2 as FQNEAQ (reference sequence). Full variable domain (rest looked up from reference TRBV7-9 and TRBJ1-3): DTGVSQNPRHKITKRGQNVTFRCDPISEHNRLYWYRQTLGQGPEFLTYFQNEAQLEKSRLLSDRFSAERPKGSFSTLEIQRTEQGDSAMYLCASSLDMWGQGNTIYFGEGSWLTVV.

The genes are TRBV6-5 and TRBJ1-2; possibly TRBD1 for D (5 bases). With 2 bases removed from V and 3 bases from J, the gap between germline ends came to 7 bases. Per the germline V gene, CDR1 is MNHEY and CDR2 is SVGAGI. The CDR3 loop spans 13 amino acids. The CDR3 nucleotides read TGTGCCAGCAGTTACAGCAGGGACTATGGCTACACCTTC. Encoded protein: CASSYSRDYGYTF.

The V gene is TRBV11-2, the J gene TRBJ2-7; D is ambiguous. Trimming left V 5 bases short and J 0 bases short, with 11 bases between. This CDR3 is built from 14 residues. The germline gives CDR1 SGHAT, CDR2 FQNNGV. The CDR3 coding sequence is TGTGCCAGCAGCACCCGACTTGTCTCCTACGAGCAGTACTTC. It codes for CASSTRLVSYEQYF.